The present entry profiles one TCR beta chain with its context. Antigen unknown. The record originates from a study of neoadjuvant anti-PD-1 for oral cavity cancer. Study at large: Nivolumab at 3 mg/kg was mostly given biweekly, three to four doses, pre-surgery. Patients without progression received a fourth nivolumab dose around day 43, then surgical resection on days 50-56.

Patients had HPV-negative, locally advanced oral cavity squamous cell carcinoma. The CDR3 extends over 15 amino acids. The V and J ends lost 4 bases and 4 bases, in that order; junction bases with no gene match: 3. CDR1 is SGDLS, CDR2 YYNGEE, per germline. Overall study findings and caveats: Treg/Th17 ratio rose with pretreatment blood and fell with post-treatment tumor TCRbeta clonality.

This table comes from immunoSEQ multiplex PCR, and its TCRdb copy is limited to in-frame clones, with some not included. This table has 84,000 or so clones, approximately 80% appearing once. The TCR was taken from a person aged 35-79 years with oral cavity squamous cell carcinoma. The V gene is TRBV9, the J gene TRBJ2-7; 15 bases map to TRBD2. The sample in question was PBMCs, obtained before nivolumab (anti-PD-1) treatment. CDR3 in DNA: TGTGCCAGCAGCCTCGGACTAGCGGGAGGGTACGAGCAGTACTTC. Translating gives CASSLGLAGGYEQYF. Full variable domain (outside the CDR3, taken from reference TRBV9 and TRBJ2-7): DSGVTQTPKHLITATGQRVTLRCSPRSGDLSVYWYQQSLDQGLQFLIQYYNGEERAKGNILERFSAQQFPDLHSELNLSSLELGDSALYFCASSLGLAGGYEQYFGPGTRLTVT.